This TCR beta chain is from a study of Graves' ophthalmopathy and Graves' hyperthyroidism. With V trimmed by 5 bases and J by 4 bases, 7 bases remained unmatched. From germline, CDR1 is GTSNPN and CDR2 SVGIG (reference sequence). The length of the CDR3 is 13 residues. Stable hyperthyroidism referred to disease that showed no ophthalmopathy within 18 months of follow-up. Included hyperthyroidism patients were aged 18 to 65 and newly diagnosed (under 2 months' duration). The PBMCs used were ones drawn from about 9.3 ml of fresh peripheral blood. RNA transcripts yielded amplified TCR beta CDR3 regions. HTBI primers were employed in first-round RT-PCR, then a second-round multiplex PCR followed. A single record per CDR3 protein comes from TCRdb applying MiXCR to the multiplex PCR reads. The sample includes 680,000 or so distinct CDR3 sequences, approximately 22% of them seen just once.

This sequence originates from a woman aged 18-29 years with stable Graves' hyperthyroidism. Some clones in this sample may be carry-over from other donors' samples. The rearrangement links TRBV30 to TRBJ1-1; TRBD1 matches at 7 bases. Sequenced sample: peripheral blood. The CDR3 nucleotides read TGTGCCTGGGGCACACAGGGGAGCACTGAAGCTTTCTTT. It codes for CAWGTQGSTEAFF.